This T cell receptor beta chain was sequenced during a study of blood T cell repertoires in COVID-19. Study background: Nucleic acid was either cDNA or gDNA, and it came from T cells, B-cell-depleted T cells, or PBMCs.

Method: immunoSEQ multiplex PCR; TCRdb's copy keeps in-frame clones and lacks some. The sample records some 420,000 clones, around 91% being singletons. With 1 base removed from V and 3 bases from J, the gap between germline ends came to 10 bases. The CDR3 totals 15 residues. Germline V gene lookup returns CDR1 SGHVS and CDR2 FNYEAQ. This TCR derives from a man aged 25-45 years who had recovered from COVID-19. V is TRBV7-6 and J is TRBJ1-3; D remains ambiguous. Sequencing was performed on PBMCs or T cells enriched from blood (not recorded which). CDR3: CASSLGGTDGNTIYF. The CDR3 bases are TGTGCCAGCAGCTTAGGCGGCACTGATGGAAACACCATATATTTT.